A single sample gave rise to the 17 T cell receptor beta chains below, sequenced in a study of regulatory T cells in long-lasting Graves disease. Combining iRepertoire HTBI primers with Arm-PCR of CDR3 regions, the authors built TCR beta libraries. Using its own MiXCR run on the multiplex PCR reads, TCRdb lists one record per CDR3 protein. The sample consists of nearly 350,000 distinct CDR3 sequences, 15% to 20% of them appearing once. Time point given: persistent/refractory GD, antithyroid drugs over 5 years with positive TRAb. Isolated PBMC RNA provided the starting material for the TCR library. The source was peripheral blood mononuclear cells (PBMCs), collected when the disease was refractory, from a patient treated with antithyroid drugs. These TCRs come from a female donor with Graves disease.

Many counts were recorded for this clonotype. The J gene is TRBJ2-7, the V gene TRBV20-1; D is unresolved. The CDR3 consists of 13 residues. Trimming took off 0 bases at V and 0 bases at J, with 6 bases between the two ends. Germline CDR1 reads DFQATT; CDR2 reads SNEGSKA (reference sequence). CDR3 bases: TGCAGTGCTAGAGATCACAGCTCCTACGAGCAGTACTTC. It encodes CSARDHSSYEQYF.

This clonotype was detected only once. The V gene is TRBV2, the J gene TRBJ2-3; 7 positions agree with TRBD1. Germline CDR1 reads SNHLY; CDR2 reads FYNNEI. There are 14 residues in the CDR3. The trim removed 7 bases at V and 2 bases at J, leaving 6 bases unmatched. The CDR3 loop is CASTGTENTDTQYF. The DNA of the CDR3 is TGTGCCAGCACCGGGACAGAGAACACAGATACGCAGTATTTT.

Notes on this clonotype: A much bigger clone sits one base away, suggesting this may be a read error. V is TRBV28 and J is TRBJ2-7; D is unclear. Germline loops: CDR1 MDHEN, CDR2 SYDVKM. This CDR3 is built from 13 residues. CDR3 coding DNA: TGTGTCAGCATTAGGCTGGACTCCTACGAGCAGTACTTC. Translated: CVSIRLDSYEQYF.

The table lists this clonotype with a count of one. This may be a read error: a much more frequent sequence differs by one nucleotide. V is TRBV6-1 and J is TRBJ1-5; no definite D call. CDR1 and CDR2 from the germline V gene are MNHNS and SASEGT. The CDR3 contains 14 residues. V lost 8 bases and J lost 4, with 15 bases in between. CDR3 sequence: CASARRDFNQPQHF. For the CDR3, the DNA is TGTGCCAGCGCCAGACGTGACTTTAATCAGCCCCAGCATTTT.

In its sample, this clonotype was seen many times. The rearrangement links TRBV6-1 to TRBJ1-3; D gene ambiguous. The CDR3 loop spans 14 amino acids. V was trimmed by 6 bases and J by 2 bases, leaving 11 bases between them. The V gene's germline CDR1 is MNHNS and CDR2 SASEGT. This chain's CDR3 is CASSFGSTGNTIYF. The CDR3, as DNA: TGTGCCAGCAGCTTCGGGTCCACTGGAAACACCATATATTTT.

This clonotype was seen more than once but under ten times. This chain joins TRBV3-1 and TRBJ2-5; D uncertain. V gave up 2 bases and J gave up 7 bases, with 8 bases separating them. The CDR3 consists of 12 residues. Germline V CDR1 and CDR2: LGHDT, YNNKEL (reference sequence). CDR3 DNA sequence: TGTGCCAGCAGCCAACATCTTGGGACCCAGTACTTC. It codes for CASSQHLGTQYF.

This chain uses TRBV5-5 with TRBJ1-1; D might be TRBD1 (6 bases). Trimming removed 5 bases at V and 4 bases at J, with 12 bases between. Germline loops: CDR1 SGHKS, CDR2 YYEKEE (reference sequence). The CDR3 length is 13 residues. The CDR3 sequence is CASRNVGGTEAFF. CDR3 coding DNA: TGTGCCAGCAGAAACGTAGGGGGCACTGAAGCTTTCTTT. Full variable domain (rest looked up from reference TRBV5-5 and TRBJ1-1): DAGVTQSPTHLIKTRGQQVTLRCSPISGHKSVSWYQQVLGQGPQFIFQYYEKEERGRGNFPDRFSARQFPNYSSELNVNALLLGDSALYLCASRNVGGTEAFFGQGTRLTVV.

The chain employs TRBV6-5 and TRBJ2-7; D may be TRBD1 (6 bases). This CDR3 contains 15 residues. V was shortened by 0 bases and J by 1 base, with 10 bases between the two germline ends. Germline V gives CDR1 MNHEY, CDR2 SVGAGI. CDR3 sequence reads: CASSYSPGASYEQYF. As DNA, the CDR3 is TGTGCCAGCAGTTACTCGCCAGGGGCGTCCTACGAGCAGTACTTC.

This sequence joins TRBV7-6 and TRBJ2-1; possibly TRBD1 for D (5 bases). In germline, CDR1 is SGHVS, CDR2 FNYEAQ. Between the trimmed V and J ends, which lost 5 bases and 1 base, there was a span of 12 bases. The CDR3 sequence is 15 residues long. The CDR3 spells CASSPDSLSYNEQFF. The DNA of the CDR3 is TGTGCCAGCAGCCCTGACAGCCTGTCCTACAATGAGCAGTTCTTC. The full variable domain, in which reference TRBV7-6 and TRBJ2-1 provide the parts outside the CDR3, is GAGVSQSPRYKVTKRGQDVALRCDPISGHVSLYWYRQALGQGPEFLTYFNYEAQQDKSGLPNDRFSAERPEGSISTLTIQRTEQRDSAMYRCASSPDSLSYNEQFFGPGTRLTVL.

This rearrangement joins TRBV12-3 or TRBV12-4 to TRBJ2-1, with TRBD2 matching 11 bases. The V gene end was trimmed by 6 bases and the J gene end by 12 bases; junction bases not matched to a gene: 16. The CDR3 is 16 amino acids. In DNA form, the CDR3 reads TGTGCCAGCAGCGATCACGGGCCGCAGACTAGCGGGGCGCAGTTCTTC. As protein: CASSDHGPQTSGAQFF.

This clonotype was seen only a few times. A clone one base away is much larger, so this may be a read error. The chain recombines TRBV28 with TRBJ2-7, with TRBD2 matching over 13 bases. The germline gives CDR1 MDHEN, CDR2 SYDVKM. The CDR3 consists of 16 residues. CDR3 DNA: TGTGCCAGCAGTTCTACGACTAGCGGGAGGATCTACGAGCTGTACTTC. Encoded protein: CASSSTTSGRIYELYF.

This clonotype has ten or more counts. For the CDR3, the DNA is TGTGCCAGCAGCACGACAGGGGGCGGCAATCAGCCCCAGCATTTT. Translation gives CASSTTGGGNQPQHF. The chain combines TRBV7-3 with TRBJ1-5, with TRBD1 identical over 10 bases. V lost 5 bases, J lost 2 bases, and 3 bases stayed unmatched. Germline CDR1 SGHTA, CDR2 FQGTGA. This CDR3 has 15 residues.

This sequence joins TRBV19 and TRBJ1-5, with 10 bases that match TRBD1. With V trimmed by 10 bases and J by 2 bases, 5 bases remained unmatched. The CDR3 length is 14 residues. Per the germline V gene, CDR1 is LNHDA and CDR2 is SQIVND (reference sequence). In DNA, the CDR3 is TGTGCCACCTCCGGGACAGGGGGCAATCAGCCCCAGCATTTT. It translates to CATSGTGGNQPQHF.

This clonotype has more than one count but fewer than ten. The chain links TRBV3-1 to TRBJ2-3, with D hard to call. Trimming left V 1 base short and J 0 bases short, with 5 bases between. The germline V gene has CDR1 LGHDT and CDR2 YNNKEL (reference sequence). This CDR3 spans 14 amino acids. The CDR3 sequence is CASSQVGSTDTQYF. The CDR3 DNA sequence: TGTGCCAGCAGCCAAGTGGGTAGCACAGATACGCAGTATTTT.

This clonotype appeared a few times. Here the CDR3 DNA reads TGTGCCAGCAGGACGGGGGGTGGCAGGGGTGCCGGGGAGCTGTTTTTT. It specifies CASRTGGGRGAGELFF. V usage is TRBV27 and J usage is TRBJ2-2; tentatively, D is TRBD2 (7 bases). CDR1 is MNHEY, CDR2 SMNVEV, per germline (reference sequence). The CDR3 is 16 residues long. The V end lost 6 bases, the J end lost 6 bases, and 20 bases lay between the germline ends.

This clonotype was observed a few times. The chain links TRBV14 to TRBJ1-2; unclear D gene. V was cut by 6 bases and J by 4 bases, with 15 bases left in between. CDR3 length equals 14 residues. Per germline, CDR1 SGHDN and CDR2 FVKESK. The CDR3 protein is CASSVMTDLYGYTF. Written as DNA, the CDR3 is TGTGCCAGCAGTGTCATGACTGACCTCTATGGCTACACCTTC.

This clonotype has a count of ten or more. The CDR3 loop reads CASSPVPGGAYEQYF. The DNA of the CDR3 is TGTGCCAGCAGTCCGGTGCCGGGGGGAGCCTACGAGCAGTACTTC. The chain uses TRBV7-2 and TRBJ2-7; TRBD2 matches at 7 bases. The ends lost 6 bases at V and 2 bases at J; junction bases unmatched: 10. The CDR3 is made up of 15 amino acids. In germline, CDR1 is SGHTA, CDR2 FQGNSA.